This T cell receptor (beta chain) came from a study of fetal regulatory T cell absence and autoimmunity (dated by TCRdb to about 2017). With respect to the entire study: Autoimmunity of the exocrine pancreas was seen in the IPEX patients even though clinical diabetes was absent.

Taken from cysteine to phenylalanine, the CDR3 has 13 residues. The DNA shown is the 39-base CDR3, in frame from base 1. Cut back by 3 bases and 5 bases, the V and J ends lie 7 bases apart. In the germline V gene (reference sequence), CDR1 corresponds to MNHEY and CDR2 to SMNVEV. The research as a whole found: The oligoclonal enrichment was taken as support for antigen-driven autoimmunity in the pancreas before birth in IPEX syndrome. The TCR compartment showed significant oligoclonal enrichment in pancreas versus cord blood, with some top clones over 90-fold enriched. Cord blood and pancreas had broadly similar TRB gene family usage, resembling published neonatal and adult repertoires.

On the immunoSEQ human TCRbeta survey platform, TCRbeta CDR3 regions were amplified and barcoded with a two-step multiplex PCR. Illumina instruments were used to sequence the libraries, and IgH from the same samples was sequenced in parallel. The published analysis was carried out like this. Raw reads were filtered against IMGT V, D, J definitions and binned by a nearest-neighbor algorithm to remove PCR and sequencing errors. A clone was defined by an identical nucleotide sequence, and differential abundance between tissues was tested with a Fisher exact test for each clone at a pFDR threshold of p<0.01. Clones whose frequencies were too low for statistical inference were excluded by a minimum inclusion filter of 10 in either sample. The immunoSEQ Analyzer was used for pairwise clonal comparisons, and IMGT tools were used to assess gene family usage. Not all clones reach the TCRdb copy of this immuneACCESS table, which keeps in-frame sequences only. Checked studies attribute under half of the gap to unresolved V genes and leave the rest unexplained. From that table come the V and J calls and clone size; the DNA was used to work out D and trimming. This sample gives 95,000 or so clones in total; approximately 79% of them show up just once. 2% of the sample is held by the ten biggest clonotypes.

Repertoire sequencing was done on genomic DNA taken from frozen pancreas tissue. Genomic DNA, about 2-3.1 ug, was extracted from umbilical cord blood or frozen pancreas using the DNeasy Blood and Tissue Kit. This clone was observed a handful of times. Which antigen it targets is not known. Per-base quality was not reported, and no clone a single base away is much larger than it. Sequenced input: pancreas tissue. The clonotype comes from a male donor with IPEX syndrome. The chain uses TRBV27 and TRBJ2-2; the D gene is perhaps TRBD2, from 5 matching bases. In nucleotides, the sequence is TGTGCCAGCAGTTTCGGGGTTACCGGGGAGCTGTTTTTT. It translates to CASSFGVTGELFF.